The 28 T cell receptor beta chains listed next were all sequenced from one sample in a study of blood T cells in healthy people across ages (dated by TCRdb to the mid-2010s). Library generation was performed with 5' RACE. These reads were obtained on an Illumina HiSeq 2500. The second PCR ran for roughly 7 to 11 cycles and used a J-beta primer mix along with a sample-barcoded 5' primer. TCRdb reprocessed the public reads (quality trimming at Q25 with fastp, clone calling with MiXCR) and kept in-frame beta chains. Every distinct CDR3 protein forms one entry, paired with its most common genes and DNA. In this sample the table shows some 920,000 distinct CDR3 sequences, roughly half of which occur a single time. Jointly, the top ten make up about 21% of the sample. The specimen was blood. Every receptor here comes from a woman aged 55-69 years in good health.

The V call is TRBV7-2, the J call TRBJ2-7, with D tentatively TRBD1 or TRBD2 (5 bases each). V lost 5 bases and J lost 3, with 11 bases in between. CDR1 SGHTA and CDR2 FQGNSA come from the germline V gene. CDR3 length: 13 residues. The CDR3 coding sequence is TGTGCCAGCAGCCGGGACCACCTCTACGAGCAGTACTTC. This encodes CASSRDHLYEQYF.

V usage is TRBV12-3 or TRBV12-4 and J usage is TRBJ2-3; 12 nucleotides match TRBD2. The length of the CDR3 is 15 residues. With V trimmed by 5 bases and J by 11 bases, 11 bases remained unmatched. The CDR3 sequence: CASSLRLAGVPRQYF. The CDR3 coding sequence is TGTGCCAGCAGTCTACGACTAGCGGGAGTCCCCCGGCAGTATTTT.

The chain carries TRBV20-1 and TRBJ2-7; perhaps TRBD1 as D (5 bases). V was cut by 4 bases and J by 4 bases, with 20 bases left in between. This CDR3 region has 15 residues. Germline V gene lookup returns CDR1 DFQATT and CDR2 SNEGSKA (reference sequence). The chain's CDR3 is CSATGKASLPYEQYF. In nucleotides, the CDR3 is TGCAGTGCTACAGGGAAGGCCTCCTTACCTTACGAGCAGTACTTC.

The V call is TRBV4-3, the J call TRBJ2-5; 12 bases fit TRBD2. The length of the CDR3 is 16 residues. Germline assignment: CDR1 LGHNA and CDR2 YSLEER. Unmatched junction bases numbered 11, after V lost 1 base and J lost 11 bases. The CDR3 DNA is TGCGCCAGCAGCCAAGCTGCGACTAGCGGGAGTCTGGAGCAGTACTTC. It codes for CASSQAATSGSLEQYF.

This clonotype was recorded a few times. The chain is built from TRBV27 and TRBJ1-2; no firm D call. V was pared by 1 base and J by 5 bases, with 11 bases between. Looked up from germline, CDR1 is MNHEY and CDR2 is SMNVEV (reference sequence). The CDR3 is 14 amino acids. CDR3 protein: CASSLYSGLYGYTF. The CDR3 DNA sequence: TGTGCCAGCAGTTTATACTCAGGTCTTTATGGCTACACCTTC.

The genes are TRBV6-5 and TRBJ1-1; no firm D call. Per germline, CDR1 MNHEY and CDR2 SVGAGI. The germline V and J ends were trimmed by 0 bases and 5 bases, with 16 bases remaining between them. The CDR3 is made up of 16 amino acids. CDR3 loop: CASSYSMEAPETEAFF. CDR3 DNA sequence: TGTGCCAGCAGTTACTCGATGGAGGCCCCGGAGACTGAAGCTTTCTTT.

V is TRBV28 and J is TRBJ2-3; D gene uncertain. With 4 bases removed from V and 11 bases from J, the gap between germline ends came to 16 bases. Germline V lookup: CDR1 MDHEN, CDR2 SYDVKM. This CDR3 spans 13 amino acids. CDR3 region: CASSSPHQEVQYF. CDR3 DNA sequence: TGTGCCAGCAGTTCCCCTCACCAAGAGGTGCAGTATTTT.

This clonotype occurred a few times. This sequence joins TRBV6-1 and TRBJ2-7; 7 bases fit TRBD1. The V segment lost 7 bases and the J segment 8 bases; nucleotides outside the gene matches: 8. Germline V gene data show CDR1 as MNHNS and CDR2 as SASEGT. The CDR3 covers 12 residues. CDR3 residues: CASKGQTSKQYF. DNA of the CDR3: TGTGCCAGCAAGGGACAGACGTCAAAGCAGTACTTC.

The chain carries TRBV11-2 and TRBJ2-5, with 8 positions matching TRBD2. The CDR3 extends over 16 amino acids. The ends lost 1 base at V and 3 bases at J; junction bases unmatched: 7. Germline V gene sequence: CDR1 SGHAT, CDR2 FQNNGV. CDR3 coding DNA: TGTGCCAGCAGCTTAGGCCCCTATAGCGGGAAAGAGACCCAGTACTTC. Encoded protein: CASSLGPYSGKETQYF.

V gene TRBV20-1 combines with J gene TRBJ2-3; 10 nucleotides match TRBD2. The CDR3 is made up of 15 amino acids. Per germline, CDR1 DFQATT and CDR2 SNEGSKA (reference sequence). With V trimmed by 6 bases and J by 2 bases, 8 bases remained unmatched. In nucleotides, the CDR3 is TGCAGTGCCCCCAGCCTAGCGGGGGTCACAGATACGCAGTATTTT. Its protein is CSAPSLAGVTDTQYF.

The chain is built from TRBV5-5 and TRBJ2-7, with 9 bases matching TRBD2. Germline loops: CDR1 SGHKS, CDR2 YYEKEE (reference sequence). The length of the CDR3 is 15 residues. Trimming at V came to 4 bases and at J to 9 bases, leaving 14 bases not matched to a gene. The CDR3 DNA is TGTGCCAGCAGCCAGGTAGGAAGCGGGAGGATGGTGCAGTACTTC. The encoded protein is CASSQVGSGRMVQYF.

The chain employs TRBV28 and TRBJ2-7; 10 bases are shared with TRBD1. Germline trimming cut 5 bases from V and 6 bases from J; bases unmatched to any gene: 7. The CDR3 runs to 14 residues. Germline CDR1 and CDR2: MDHEN and SYDVKM. The CDR3 loop reads CASSTPGQGIEQYF. The CDR3 coding sequence is TGTGCCAGCAGTACGCCGGGACAGGGGATCGAGCAGTACTTC.

The chain is built from TRBV13 and TRBJ2-3; 8 bases map to TRBD1. This CDR3 comprises 15 residues. J lost 2 bases, V lost 4 bases, and 5 bases had no gene match. Germline loops: CDR1 PRHDT, CDR2 FYEKMQ (reference sequence). This CDR3 reads CASSSLDRDTDTQYF. The CDR3 bases are TGTGCCAGCAGCTCCCTGGACAGGGACACAGATACGCAGTATTTT.

This rearrangement joins TRBV7-2 to TRBJ2-5; 7 bases line up with TRBD2. The CDR3 runs to 16 residues. V was pared by 5 bases and J by 11 bases, with 20 bases of the junction left unmatched. Germline V gene data show CDR1 as SGHTA and CDR2 as FQGNSA. The CDR3 spells CASSLRGRGGLDEQYF. CDR3 nucleotides: TGTGCCAGCAGCCTTCGCGGGAGAGGTGGGCTCGATGAGCAGTACTTC.

This clonotype has a handful of counts. V and J are TRBV7-9 and TRBJ1-6; D ambiguous. CDR1 and CDR2 (germline): SEHNR, FQNEAQ (reference sequence). The CDR3 spans 14 residues. Trimming took off 1 base at V and 8 bases at J, with 9 bases between the two ends. CDR3 nucleotide sequence: TGTGCCAGCAGCTTAGGGGTCGGATATTCACCCCTCCACTTT. Amino acid sequence: CASSLGVGYSPLHF.

This chain joins TRBV6-6 and TRBJ2-5; 8 bases map to TRBD2. With the DNA end fitting TRBJ2-7 better, the J assignment may be wrong. CDR3 length equals 14 residues. Germline loops: CDR1 MNHNY, CDR2 SVGAGI (reference sequence). The CDR3 DNA sequence: TGTGCCAGCAGCACTCCGGGGGGGGTTTACGAGCAGTACTTC. This gives the protein CASSTPGGVYEQYF.

The V gene is TRBV5-1, the J gene TRBJ2-3; 7 positions match TRBD2. The J segment lost 0 bases and the V segment lost 5 bases, leaving 9 bases of the junction unmatched. Germline CDR1 is SGHRS and CDR2 is YFSETQ. The CDR3 loop spans 16 amino acids. This chain's CDR3 is CASRAPSGTSTDTQYF. Here the CDR3 DNA reads TGCGCCAGCAGGGCCCCTAGCGGAACTAGCACAGATACGCAGTATTTT.

The CDR3 DNA is TGTGCCAGCAGCCGGGGTAGCGGGACGGACGAGCAGTACTTC. The encoded protein is CASSRGSGTDEQYF. The V and J genes are TRBV4-2 and TRBJ2-7; 8 bases line up with TRBD2. The CDR3 has 14 residues. CDR1 is LGHNA, CDR2 YNFKEQ, per germline. Germline trimming cut 4 bases from V and 5 bases from J; bases unmatched to any gene: 7.

This clonotype was counted only a few times. CDR3 DNA: TGCGCCAGCAGCCCCCCCACGAGTAGCACAGATACGCAGTATTTT. Protein sequence: CASSPPTSSTDTQYF. The chain uses TRBV5-1 and TRBJ2-3; D not certain. Trimming took 4 bases from V and 0 from J, leaving 12 bases between them. Germline V gives CDR1 SGHRS, CDR2 YFSETQ. This CDR3 contains 15 residues.

CDR3 bases: TGTGCCAGCAGCCCTAGGACAGTTCAAGATACGCAGTATTTT. This codes for CASSPRTVQDTQYF. The rearrangement uses TRBV13 and TRBJ2-3; D is possibly TRBD1 (6 bases). The ends were cut back, 5 bases at V and 5 bases at J, with 14 bases in the middle. Germline values: CDR1 PRHDT, CDR2 FYEKMQ (reference sequence). CDR3 length equals 14 residues.

The J gene is TRBJ2-2, the V gene TRBV7-7, with D tentatively TRBD2 (6 bases). This CDR3 comprises 16 residues. The V gene's germline CDR1 is SSHAT and CDR2 FNYEAQ (reference sequence). Trimming stripped 5 bases from V and 1 base from J, with 14 bases between. The CDR3 sequence is CASSVGSGVNTGELFF. CDR3 nucleotide sequence: TGTGCCAGCAGCGTTGGTAGCGGAGTGAACACCGGGGAGCTGTTTTTT.

The gene calls are TRBV20-1 and TRBJ1-5; the D is unclear. V was shortened by 3 bases and J by 1 base, with 10 bases between the two germline ends. The V gene's germline CDR1 is DFQATT and CDR2 SNEGSKA (reference sequence). The CDR3 has 14 amino acids. This CDR3 is CSASFRWSNQPQHF. Written as DNA, the CDR3 is TGCAGTGCTAGTTTCAGGTGGAGCAATCAGCCCCAGCATTTT.

This clonotype was seen ten or more times. This rearrangement joins TRBV9 to TRBJ2-1; 10 nucleotides agree with TRBD2. Germline CDR1 is SGDLS and CDR2 is YYNGEE. This CDR3 contains 15 residues. Trimming cost V 4 bases and J 5 bases; bases outside gene matches: 6. The CDR3 nucleotides are TGTGCCAGCAGCCTCGGACTAGCGGAGCACAATGAGCAGTTCTTC. It codes for CASSLGLAEHNEQFF. The full variable domain, completed using reference TRBV9 and TRBJ2-1, is DSGVTQTPKHLITATGQRVTLRCSPRSGDLSVYWYQQSLDQGLQFLIQYYNGEERAKGNILERFSAQQFPDLHSELNLSSLELGDSALYFCASSLGLAEHNEQFFGPGTRLTVL.

For this clonotype: With a much larger clone just one base away, this may be a read error. The CDR3, as DNA: TGTGCCTGGAGGGCTGGACAGGATAATTCACCCCTCCACTTT. This translates into CAWRAGQDNSPLHF. This chain uses TRBV30 with TRBJ1-6; 7 nucleotides match TRBD1. Germline V gives CDR1 GTSNPN, CDR2 SVGIG (reference sequence). This CDR3 spans 14 amino acids. The V gene end was trimmed by 3 bases and the J gene end by 5 bases; junction bases not matched to a gene: 4.

The V gene is TRBV15, the J gene TRBJ2-3; D remains unclear. Germline V lookup: CDR1 LNHNV, CDR2 YYDKDF (reference sequence). V lost 5 bases to trimming and J lost 5 bases, with 8 bases between them. CDR3 length: 12 amino acids. The CDR3 nucleotides read TGTGCCACCAGCGGCTGGGGAGATACGCAGTATTTT. Amino acids: CATSGWGDTQYF.

The rearrangement uses TRBV10-3 and TRBJ2-7; 9 bases match TRBD1. The length of the CDR3 is 14 residues. The J segment lost 0 bases and the V segment lost 3 bases, leaving 0 bases of the junction unmatched. In germline, CDR1 is ENHRY, CDR2 SYGVKD. The CDR3 sequence is CAISEQGASYEQYF. The CDR3 coding sequence is TGTGCCATCAGTGAACAGGGGGCCTCCTACGAGCAGTACTTC.

In its sample, this clonotype was seen a few times. CDR3 sequence: CSVQGGRGDYNEQFF. The CDR3, as DNA: TGCAGCGTTCAAGGGGGCAGGGGTGACTACAATGAGCAGTTCTTC. The genes are TRBV29-1 and TRBJ2-1; 7 positions agree with TRBD1. The CDR3 runs to 15 residues. J lost 3 bases, V lost 5 bases, and 10 bases had no gene match. Germline V gene lookup returns CDR1 SQVTM and CDR2 ANQGSEA.

The V call is TRBV12-3 or TRBV12-4, the J call TRBJ1-1; 7 nucleotides align to TRBD1. This CDR3 is built from 14 residues. Germline trimming cut 3 bases from V and 7 bases from J; bases unmatched to any gene: 8. DNA for the CDR3: TGTGCCAGCAGTTTTTCACAGGGGATGAGTGAAGCTTTCTTT. It yields the protein CASSFSQGMSEAFF.